Listed below are T cell receptor beta chains from one sample, sequenced in a study of CD8 T cells in Susac syndrome. MiXCR, applied by TCRdb to the immunoSEQ multiplex PCR reads, yields one record per CDR3 protein. The sample has 150,000 to 200,000 distinct CDR3 sequences, 90% to 95% seen once. Sequenced: CD8+ T cells from PBMCs. The receptor set was obtained from a human donor with multiple sclerosis. Each CDR3 is given with its conserved first and last residue. The D gene is left open where the match is weak. Clone size is not always given. Where it is, it says once, few, many or a class for expanded clones.

d_call	clone_size	v_call	j_call	cdr3_nt	cdr3_aa
.	.	TRBV7-8	TRBJ2-3	TGTGCCAGCAGCTTAGAAGGTCCGCTGAGGAGGGCGCAGTATTTT	CASSLEGPLRRAQYF
.	.	TRBV18	TRBJ2-1	TGTGCCAGCTCACCGGGCAAAAACAATGAGCAGTTCTTC	CASSPGKNNEQFF
.	.	TRBV20-1	TRBJ2-1	TGCAGTGCTACGGGGACTGTGGACTACAATGAGCAGTTCTTC	CSATGTVDYNEQFF
.	.	TRBV29-1	TRBJ1-2	TGCAGCGTTATGGGGGGCAGTAACTATGGCTACACCTTC	CSVMGGSNYGYTF
.	.	TRBV25-1	TRBJ1-2	TGTGCCAGCGGGGCAGGCCCGGGCAATGGCTACACCTTC	CASGAGPGNGYTF
TRBD1	.	TRBV7-6	TRBJ2-7	TGTGCCAGCAGCCCGCAACCCGGGACAGGAGGGATCTACGAGCAGTACTTC	CASSPQPGTGGIYEQYF
TRBD1	.	TRBV29-1	TRBJ2-7	TGCAGCGTCACTACAGGGGCCTCCTACGAGCAGTACTTC	CSVTTGASYEQYF
TRBD1	.	TRBV5-1	TRBJ2-5	TGCGCCAGCAGCTTCGGACAGGTAGAGACCCAGTACTTC	CASSFGQVETQYF
.	.	TRBV29-1	TRBJ1-1	TGCAGCGACTACCGCGGCACTGAAGCTTTCTTT	CSDYRGTEAFF
TRBD1	.	TRBV2	TRBJ2-7	TGTGCCAGCAGTGAGACAGGGTCCCACTCCTACGAGCAGTACTTC	CASSETGSHSYEQYF
.	.	TRBV4-1	TRBJ2-3	TGCGCCAGCAGCTCCACCGCGTTATGGGACGGTGCAGATACGCAGTATTTT	CASSSTALWDGADTQYF
TRBD1	few	TRBV24-1	TRBJ1-5	TGTGCCACCAGTGAAGGGACAGGGGGCAATCAGCCCCAGCATTTT	CATSEGTGGNQPQHF
TRBD1	.	TRBV13	TRBJ1-1	TGTGCCAGCAGCTTAGGAAATTCCCCGGGACAGGGTCTCTTGAACACTGAAGCTTTCTTT	CASSLGNSPGQGLLNTEAFF
.	.	TRBV5-1	TRBJ2-7	TGCGCCAGCAGCTTACCGACAGTCTCCTACGAGCAGTACTTC	CASSLPTVSYEQYF
.	.	TRBV7-9	TRBJ2-7	TGTGCCAGCAGCAGTCTTGGGCTCAACGAGCAGTACTTC	CASSSLGLNEQYF
TRBD2	.	TRBV20-1	TRBJ2-1	TGCAGTGCTACTGACTATAGCGGGAGTAGGGATGAGCAGTTCTTC	CSATDYSGSRDEQFF
.	.	TRBV29-1	TRBJ2-7	TGCAGCGTTGTGGCCAGATCCTACGAGCAGTACTTC	CSVVARSYEQYF
TRBD1	.	TRBV9	TRBJ2-7	TGTGCCAGCAGCGCGGACAGGTCCCACGAGCAGTACTTC	CASSADRSHEQYF
TRBD1	.	TRBV29-1	TRBJ2-7	TGCAGCGTTGGATTCGGGACAGGGCTCTACGAGCAGTACTTC	CSVGFGTGLYEQYF
TRBD2	.	TRBV27	TRBJ2-2	TGTGCCAGCAGTCCTAGCGGAAACACCGGGGAGCTGTTTTTT	CASSPSGNTGELFF
.	.	TRBV27	TRBJ2-6	TGTGCCAGCAGTTGCAGATGGCTACAAAGTCGGGCCAACGTCCTGACTTTC	CASSCRWLQSRANVLTF
.	.	TRBV19	TRBJ1-1	TGTGCCAGTAGTATAGAGGTACCGGCCGACACTGAAGCTTTCTTT	CASSIEVPADTEAFF
TRBD1	.	TRBV20-1	TRBJ2-7	TGCAGTGGTAAGGACAGGACCAACCGCGTCTACGAGCAGTACTTC	CSGKDRTNRVYEQYF
.	.	TRBV25-1	TRBJ2-7	TGTGCGATCGGGGGAGGCCACGAGCAGTACTTC	CAIGGGHEQYF
TRBD1	.	TRBV25-1	TRBJ2-7	TGTGCCAGCAGTGAACTGGGACAGCAATACGAGCAGTACTTC	CASSELGQQYEQYF
.	.	TRBV15	TRBJ2-7	TGTGCCACCAGCAGTGGCACCTCCTCCTACGAGCAGTACTTC	CATSSGTSSYEQYF
TRBD2	.	TRBV29-1	TRBJ2-1	TGCAGCGTAGTAGCGGGAGGAGTCAATGAGCAGTTCTTC	CSVVAGGVNEQFF
.	.	TRBV3-1	TRBJ1-1	TGTGCCAGCAGCCAAGTACGAGCGGAAGCTTTCTTT	CASSQVRAEAFF
.	.	TRBV2	TRBJ2-7	TGTGCCAGCAGTGAAGGGACAGTAAGATACGAGCAGTACTTC	CASSEGTVRYEQYF
.	.	TRBV29-1	TRBJ2-7	TGCAGCGCTACCGGTGGCAGCACCTACGAGCAGTACTTC	CSATGGSTYEQYF
.	.	TRBV15	TRBJ2-7	TGTGCCACCAGCAGAGCTTCAGGGGGGAGCTACGAGCAGTACTTC	CATSRASGGSYEQYF